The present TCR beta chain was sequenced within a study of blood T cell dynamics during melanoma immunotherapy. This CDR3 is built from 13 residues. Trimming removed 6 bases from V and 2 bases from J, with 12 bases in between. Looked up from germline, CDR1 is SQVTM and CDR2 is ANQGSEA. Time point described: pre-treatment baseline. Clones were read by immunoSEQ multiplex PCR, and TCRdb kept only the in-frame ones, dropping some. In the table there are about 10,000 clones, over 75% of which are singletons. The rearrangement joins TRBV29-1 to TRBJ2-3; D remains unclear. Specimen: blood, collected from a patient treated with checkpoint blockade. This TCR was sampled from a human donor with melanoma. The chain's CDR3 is CSVARGLTDTQYF. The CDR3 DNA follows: TGCAGCGTCGCGCGAGGCCTCACAGATACGCAGTATTTT.